The entry below describes one T cell receptor beta chain. The antigen is undetermined. This entry comes from a study of blood T cells in healthy people across ages. Using a J-beta primer mix together with a sample-barcoded 5' primer, a second PCR was run for roughly 6 to 12 cycles. Each CDR3 protein gets one entry after TCRdb re-called the 5' RACE reads with MiXCR. The table records fewer than 2,000,000 distinct CDR3 sequences, 30% to 35% of them present only once. Regarding the study as a whole: Possibly confounding the expanded clonotype changes was the fact that donor CMV status was unknown.

The clonotype originates from a woman between 25 and 40 years old in good health. What was sequenced was blood.

CDR3 DNA sequence: TGTGCCAGCAGTTGGGAGAATACCTATGGCTACACCTTC. Protein sequence: CASSWENTYGYTF. The chain uses TRBV12-3 or TRBV12-4 and TRBJ1-2; D ambiguous. The CDR3 runs 13 residues. Trimming removed 4 bases from V and 4 bases from J, with 10 bases in between.